This T cell receptor beta chain is drawn from a study of T cell responses to AZD1222 COVID-19 vaccine. Of note for this clone: The target antigen is unknown.

Study-level points and caveats: Among those given AZD1222, only five or six were seropositive at baseline. Females outnumbered males among donors, who were mostly white British; clonal diversity was possibly underestimated.

Some clones are missing from TCRdb's copy, which holds only in-frame ones; the method was immunoSEQ multiplex PCR. The sample carries some 150,000 clones, about nine tenths recorded once. The origin of this receptor is an adult in good health. This material consisted of peripheral blood, taken on day 0 of AZD1222 vaccination.

The CDR3, as DNA: TGTGCCAGCTCATACACCAGGGGAGTGAACACTGAAGCTTTCTTT. Its translation is CASSYTRGVNTEAFF. This sequence joins TRBV18 and TRBJ1-1, with D perhaps TRBD1 (6 bases). Per germline, CDR1 KGHSH and CDR2 LQKENI. Trimming took 5 bases from V and 0 from J, leaving 13 bases between them. The CDR3 totals 15 residues.